A selection of T cell receptor beta chains follows, all from one sample in a study of T cells in Graves' hyperthyroidism and ophthalmopathy. MiXCR, applied by TCRdb to the multiplex PCR reads, yields one record per CDR3 protein. The table records about 600,000 distinct CDR3 sequences, approximately 15% of them present only once. The sample consisted of blood. These receptors came from a woman younger than 30 with Graves' ophthalmopathy. The CDR3 runs from the conserved cysteine through the conserved F or W.

CDR3: CASSARSGASYNEQFF; V: TRBV7-7; J: TRBJ2-1
CDR3: CASSVDGYEQYF; V: TRBV6-1; J: TRBJ2-7
CDR3: CASRSGTGTDTQYF; V: TRBV2; J: TRBJ2-3
CDR3: CASHRDEQYF; V: TRBV6-4; J: TRBJ2-7
CDR3: CASRGSGIAIKTQYF; V: TRBV19; J: TRBJ2-5
CDR3: CASSLDFAGEFEQYF; V: TRBV28; J: TRBJ2-7
CDR3: CASSSGGPGDNEQFF; V: TRBV13; J: TRBJ2-1
CDR3: CASSFVGRVTGELFF; V: TRBV27; J: TRBJ2-2
CDR3: CAWSVLEHNEQFF; V: TRBV30; J: TRBJ2-1
CDR3: CASSLALGSNEQFF; V: TRBV11-3; J: TRBJ2-1
CDR3: CASSGGILYGYTF; V: TRBV12-3/TRBV12-4; J: TRBJ1-2
CDR3: CASSLDGLRREETQYF; V: TRBV5-1; J: TRBJ2-5
CDR3: CASSHPAQRAYEQYF; V: TRBV11-2; J: TRBJ2-7
CDR3: CASSQDRKSGANTGELFF; V: TRBV3-1; J: TRBJ2-2
CDR3: CASSLGLAHEQYF; V: TRBV27; J: TRBJ2-7
CDR3: CASSPLPYDRGEQYF; V: TRBV14; J: TRBJ2-7
CDR3: CASSIIGGQPQHF; V: TRBV19; J: TRBJ1-5
CDR3: CASSFTPADSYTDTQYF; V: TRBV7-8; J: TRBJ2-3
CDR3: CAWRWTSGNYEQYF; V: TRBV30; J: TRBJ2-7
CDR3: CASRMTSGRYNEQFF; V: TRBV28; J: TRBJ2-1
CDR3: CASSPGTVAGNTIYF; V: TRBV28; J: TRBJ1-3
CDR3: CASSEGTAINVLTF; V: TRBV25-1; J: TRBJ2-6
CDR3: CASSPRASGKTDTQYF; V: TRBV7-9; J: TRBJ2-3
CDR3: CASSQERLAGDSGELFF; V: TRBV4-2; J: TRBJ2-2
CDR3: CASSYSLGETYEQYF; V: TRBV6-5; J: TRBJ2-7
CDR3: CASSVTPDRASGANVLTF; V: TRBV5-1; J: TRBJ2-6
CDR3: CASSLFLGDNEQFF; V: TRBV7-2; J: TRBJ2-1
CDR3: CASRVRAGEETQYF; V: TRBV19; J: TRBJ2-5
CDR3: CSARGWTMRNYEQYF; V: TRBV20-1; J: TRBJ2-7
CDR3: CASSFSLQAANTGELFF; V: TRBV28; J: TRBJ2-2
CDR3: CASSTDRDNEQYF; V: TRBV5-6; J: TRBJ2-7
CDR3: CASEGLRDYGETQYF; V: TRBV6-2/TRBV6-3; J: TRBJ2-5
CDR3: CASSWAGLAQETQYF; V: TRBV12-3/TRBV12-4; J: TRBJ2-5
CDR3: CATSLGPGTSPTDTQYF; V: TRBV19; J: TRBJ2-3
CDR3: CAIGKVGTSNTGELFF; V: TRBV10-3; J: TRBJ2-2
CDR3: CANVGDRDNNEQFF; V: TRBV11-3; J: TRBJ2-1
CDR3: CASSLVARARGTYSPLHF; V: TRBV7-9; J: TRBJ1-6
CDR3: CASSLAPGGLQETQYF; V: TRBV7-2; J: TRBJ2-5
CDR3: CSARTQQGLDQPQHF; V: TRBV20-1; J: TRBJ1-5
CDR3: CAIRGQTSLDTQYF; V: TRBV10-3; J: TRBJ2-3
CDR3: CASSPQGTGADTQYF; V: TRBV7-2; J: TRBJ2-3
CDR3: CASSPYRTTNEKLFF; V: TRBV7-9; J: TRBJ1-4
CDR3: CASSLPPGTGSYEQYF; V: TRBV7-2; J: TRBJ2-7
CDR3: CASSQDRSRGLAKNIQYF; V: TRBV4-1; J: TRBJ2-4
CDR3: CASRTGGSGYTF; V: TRBV28; J: TRBJ1-2
CDR3: CATQPRGETGLGYTF; V: TRBV10-3; J: TRBJ1-2
CDR3: CASSYVGGAQYF; V: TRBV6-2/TRBV6-3; J: TRBJ2-5
CDR3: CASSLSSGTSKTQYF; V: TRBV12-3/TRBV12-4; J: TRBJ2-3
CDR3: CASGTQGGYTEAFF; V: TRBV12-3/TRBV12-4; J: TRBJ1-1
CDR3: CASSRGPTGELFF; V: TRBV18; J: TRBJ2-2
CDR3: CASRTAGPSYEQYF; V: TRBV28; J: TRBJ2-7
CDR3: CASSLLLAGISSDTQYF; V: TRBV7-2; J: TRBJ2-3
CDR3: CASSLNTNTGELFF; V: TRBV7-3; J: TRBJ2-2
CDR3: CASSLMRQGALNEQFF; V: TRBV9; J: TRBJ2-1